This entry lists 23 T cell receptor beta chains sequenced from one sample in a study of blood T cell repertoires in COVID-19. Using immunoSEQ multiplex PCR, the repertoire was profiled, and TCRdb retains in-frame clones only, with some absent. The sample has some 300,000 clones, approximately 88% seen once; the top ten hold around 0.9%. The specimen sequenced was PBMCs or T cells enriched from blood (not recorded which). Every receptor here comes from a woman aged 25 to 39 who had recovered from COVID-19.

The chain is built from TRBV10-3 and TRBJ2-1; a weak D match, TRBD2 (6 bases). The V end was cut by 7 bases, the J end by 5 bases, with 18 bases between. The CDR3 runs 15 residues. From germline, CDR1 is ENHRY and CDR2 SYGVKD. The CDR3 DNA reads TGTGCCATCATGAATCCCCCTAGCGAGAACAATGAGCAGTTCTTC. Translating gives CAIMNPPSENNEQFF.

This clone was seen a handful of times. The chain recombines TRBV19 with TRBJ1-1; 7 positions agree with TRBD1. V gave up 1 base and J gave up 0 bases; unmatched junction bases: 5. Germline assignment: CDR1 LNHDA and CDR2 SQIVND (reference sequence). This CDR3 region has 16 residues. The DNA for the CDR3 is TGTGCCAGTAGTATAGGTCGACAGGGATTGAACACTGAAGCTTTCTTT. Protein: CASSIGRQGLNTEAFF. The variable domain in full, completed from reference TRBV19 and TRBJ1-1, reads DGGITQSPKYLFRKEGQNVTLSCEQNLNHDAMYWYRQDPGQGLRLIYYSQIVNDFQKGDIAEGYSVSREKKESFPLTVTSAQKNPTAFYLCASSIGRQGLNTEAFFGQGTRLTVV.

The chain has TRBV11-2 and TRBJ2-7; a possible D gene is TRBD1 (5 bases). The germline CDR1 and CDR2 sequences are SGHAT and FQNNGV. The CDR3 runs 16 residues. V was shortened by 3 bases and J by 2 bases, with 17 bases between the two germline ends. The CDR3 reads CASSFAGLGLPYEQYF. CDR3 sequence (DNA): TGTGCCAGCAGCTTCGCAGGGCTAGGCCTCCCCTACGAGCAGTACTTC.

The chain joins TRBV19 to TRBJ1-1; D uncertain. V lost 5 bases, J lost 0 bases, and 10 bases lay in between. CDR3 length: 14 amino acids. Germline CDR1 and CDR2: LNHDA and SQIVND (reference sequence). Written as DNA, the CDR3 is TGTGCCAGTAGTTCAACAGTCATGAACACTGAAGCTTTCTTT. Translation: CASSSTVMNTEAFF.

The V call is TRBV6-2 or TRBV6-3, the J call TRBJ2-1; 11 nucleotides line up with TRBD1. This CDR3 has 16 residues. After removal of 3 bases from V and 5 bases from J, the junction contained 6 bases not matched to a gene. Germline CDR1 and CDR2: MNHEY and SVGEGT. CDR3 loop: CASSYNRDRGDNEQFF. CDR3 coding DNA: TGTGCCAGCAGTTATAACCGGGACAGGGGGGACAATGAGCAGTTCTTC.

The chain carries TRBV27 and TRBJ2-2; D perhaps matches TRBD2 (5 bases). CDR1 is MNHEY and CDR2 is SMNVEV in the germline V gene (reference sequence). Trimming shortened V by 4 bases and J by 7 bases, and 25 bases separated the two germline ends. The CDR3 is made up of 18 amino acids. As DNA, the CDR3 is TGTGCCAGCAGTTATAGGACGGGGAGAGTAGGGATACACGGGGAGCTGTTTTTT. Protein product: CASSYRTGRVGIHGELFF.

The V and J genes are TRBV27 and TRBJ2-7; maybe TRBD2 (5 bases). The germline CDR1 and CDR2 sequences are MNHEY and SMNVEV (reference sequence). The ends were cut back, 8 bases at V and 6 bases at J, with 23 bases in the middle. The CDR3 covers 15 residues. CDR3 coding DNA: TGTGCCAGCGGAACCTCTCCCCTAGCCTATGCCGAGCAGTACTTC. This sequence encodes CASGTSPLAYAEQYF.

The chain has TRBV10-1 and TRBJ2-2; the D gene is possibly TRBD2 (6 bases). This CDR3 spans 14 amino acids. Trimming took off 3 bases at V and 5 bases at J, with 10 bases between the two ends. Germline V CDR1 and CDR2: WNHNN, SYGVQD (reference sequence). This CDR3 reads CASSDSGKTGELFF. The CDR3 DNA sequence: TGCGCCAGCAGTGATAGCGGCAAAACCGGGGAGCTGTTTTTT.

This clone was seen only once. This chain uses TRBV18 with TRBJ2-1, with D uncertain. V dropped 3 bases and J dropped 10 bases, with 13 bases sitting between them. The germline CDR1 and CDR2 sequences are KGHSH and LQKENI. This CDR3 is 13 amino acids long. The CDR3 DNA reads as TGTGCCAGCTCACCCATAGATTCCGGGGAGCAGTTCTTC. Translating gives CASSPIDSGEQFF. Full variable domain (outside the CDR3, taken from reference TRBV18 and TRBJ2-1): NAGVMQNPRHLVRRRGQEARLRCSPMKGHSHVYWYRQLPEEGLKFMVYLQKENIIDESGMPKERFSAEFPKEGPSILRIQQVVRGDSAAYFCASSPIDSGEQFFGPGTRLTVL.

The rearrangement links TRBV7-8 to TRBJ1-4, with 8 positions matching TRBD1. In germline, CDR1 is SGHVS, CDR2 FQNEAQ. The ends lost 3 bases at V and 10 bases at J; junction bases unmatched: 13. This CDR3 is built from 16 residues. This CDR3 is CASSFGQGSPDGKLFF. DNA for the CDR3: TGTGCCAGCAGCTTTGGACAGGGCAGCCCCGATGGAAAACTGTTTTTT.

The chain employs TRBV7-9 and TRBJ1-3; D is unresolved. V lost 0 bases to trimming and J lost 2 bases, with 5 bases between them. The CDR3 consists of 14 residues. CDR1 is SEHNR, CDR2 FQNEAQ, per germline (reference sequence). The CDR3 spells CASSLATAGNTIYF. The CDR3 bases are TGTGCCAGCAGCTTAGCGACTGCTGGAAACACCATATATTTT.

This clone has only a few counts. This chain joins TRBV7-2 and TRBJ1-4; 10 bases fit TRBD1. J was trimmed by 5 bases and V by 6 bases; bases with no gene match: 3. Germline CDR1 reads SGHTA; CDR2 reads FQGNSA. CDR3 length: 14 amino acids. The CDR3 DNA sequence: TGTGCCAGCAGGCGGGACAGGGGAAATGAAAAACTGTTTTTT. Amino acid sequence: CASRRDRGNEKLFF.

This clone was found once. V and J are TRBV10-1 and TRBJ2-3; 10 bases agree with TRBD2. Germline V gives CDR1 WNHNN, CDR2 SYGVQD (reference sequence). The CDR3 contains 23 residues. V was pared by 2 bases and J by 0 bases, with 23 bases of the junction left unmatched. The CDR3 DNA is TGCGCCAGCAGTGAGATCCGGCGTCCGAGGCTAGCGGGAGTCGGGGCTAGCACAGATACGCAGTATTTT. Its protein product is CASSEIRRPRLAGVGASTDTQYF.

In its sample, this clone was seen a few times. This chain uses TRBV7-9 with TRBJ1-6, with a weak D call TRBD1 (5 bases). CDR1 and CDR2 from the germline V gene are SEHNR and FQNEAQ (reference sequence). V shed 1 base and J shed 9 bases, with 7 bases lying between them. The CDR3 is made up of 13 amino acids. In DNA, the CDR3 is TGTGCCAGCAGCTTAGACGGGGGTTCACCCCTCCACTTT. Translation gives CASSLDGGSPLHF.

The V and J genes are TRBV21-1 and TRBJ1-4. TRBV21-1 is deemed a pseudogene. The CDR3 extends over 13 amino acids. CDR3 amino acids: CASSSLGGEKLFF. DNA for the CDR3: TGTGCCAGCAGCTCCCTGGGAGGTGAAAAACTGTTTTTT.

J is TRBJ2-7 and V is TRBV10-3; D perhaps matches TRBD1 (5 bases). Germline V CDR1 and CDR2: ENHRY, SYGVKD. The V end lost 0 bases, the J end lost 1 base, and 13 bases lay between the germline ends. The CDR3 has 16 amino acids. The CDR3 loop reads CAISESMSRASYEQYF. The CDR3 region has the DNA TGTGCCATCAGTGAGTCGATGAGCAGGGCTTCCTACGAGCAGTACTTC.

In nucleotides, the CDR3 is TGTGCCAGTAGCCCTGATAAAGCGGGGGGAACCTACAATGAGCAGTTCTTC. Protein: CASSPDKAGGTYNEQFF. This chain uses TRBV19 with TRBJ2-1; 9 positions agree with TRBD2. J gave up 2 bases and V 6 bases, and 11 bases lay outside the gene matches. CDR3 length: 17 residues. Germline CDR1 reads LNHDA; CDR2 reads SQIVND (reference sequence).

The chain carries TRBV5-1 and TRBJ1-2; TRBD1 aligns across 10 bases. The trim removed 3 bases at V and 7 bases at J, leaving 12 bases unmatched. Germline-derived CDR1 and CDR2 are SGHRS and YFSETQ. CDR3 length: 16 amino acids. The CDR3, as DNA: TGCGCCAGCAGCTCCAACCCGGGACAGGGGATGGGTGGCTACACCTTC. Amino acid sequence: CASSSNPGQGMGGYTF. Filled out from reference TRBV5-1 and TRBJ1-2, the complete variable domain reads KAGVTQTPRYLIKTRGQQVTLSCSPISGHRSVSWYQQTPGQGLQFLFEYFSETQRNKGNFPGRFSGRQFSNSRSEMNVSTLELGDSALYLCASSSNPGQGMGGYTFGSGTRLTVV.

This rearrangement joins TRBV10-3 to TRBJ2-2; 8 bases map to TRBD1. This CDR3 has 16 residues. CDR1 is ENHRY, CDR2 SYGVKD, per germline. J was trimmed by 6 bases and V by 6 bases; bases with no gene match: 12. Here the CDR3 DNA reads TGTGCCATCAGCTATACAGACAGGGGCGGGCCCGGGGAGCTGTTTTTT. Translated: CAISYTDRGGPGELFF.

The V gene is TRBV30, the J gene TRBJ2-3, with 11 bases that match TRBD2. The CDR3 runs 14 residues. The V segment lost 3 bases and the J segment 5 bases; nucleotides outside the gene matches: 4. Germline-derived CDR1 and CDR2 are GTSNPN and SVGIG (reference sequence). CDR3 nucleotide sequence: TGTGCCTGGAGGCCCCTAGCGGGGGGAGATACGCAGTATTTT. Its protein product is CAWRPLAGGDTQYF.

The chain employs TRBV19 and TRBJ2-6; maybe TRBD2 (5 bases). Germline lookup yields CDR1 LNHDA and CDR2 SQIVND (reference sequence). CDR3 size: 16 residues. V lost 5 bases and J lost 1, with 12 bases in between. The CDR3 coding sequence is TGTGCCAGTAGTGCCCGAGGGTGGTCTGGGGCCAACGTCCTGACTTTC. Translated: CASSARGWSGANVLTF.

The chain uses TRBV7-9 and TRBJ2-3; 10 nucleotides align to TRBD2. This CDR3 has 18 amino acids. Germline V CDR1 and CDR2: SEHNR, FQNEAQ (reference sequence). With 2 bases clipped from V and 6 bases from J, the junction kept 14 bases outside the gene matches. CDR3 DNA: TGTGCCAGCAGCTTAACTAGCGGGAAGAAAGATAACAGGGATACGCAGTATTTT. This sequence encodes CASSLTSGKKDNRDTQYF.

This chain uses TRBV11-3 with TRBJ2-5, with D tentatively TRBD1 (5 bases). Looked up from germline, CDR1 is SGHNT and CDR2 is YENEEA. V was pared by 3 bases and J by 7 bases, with 12 bases between. This CDR3 is built from 13 residues. The CDR3 nucleotides read TGTGCCAGCAGCTTCACCAGGGAAGGGACCCAGTACTTC. This encodes CASSFTREGTQYF. The entire variable domain, with the rest obtained from reference TRBV11-3 and TRBJ2-5, is as follows: EAGVVQSPRYKIIEKKQPVAFWCNPISGHNTLYWYLQNLGQGPELLIRYENEEAVDDSQLPKDRFSAERLKGVDSTLKIQPAELGDSAVYLCASSFTREGTQYFGPGTRLLVL.